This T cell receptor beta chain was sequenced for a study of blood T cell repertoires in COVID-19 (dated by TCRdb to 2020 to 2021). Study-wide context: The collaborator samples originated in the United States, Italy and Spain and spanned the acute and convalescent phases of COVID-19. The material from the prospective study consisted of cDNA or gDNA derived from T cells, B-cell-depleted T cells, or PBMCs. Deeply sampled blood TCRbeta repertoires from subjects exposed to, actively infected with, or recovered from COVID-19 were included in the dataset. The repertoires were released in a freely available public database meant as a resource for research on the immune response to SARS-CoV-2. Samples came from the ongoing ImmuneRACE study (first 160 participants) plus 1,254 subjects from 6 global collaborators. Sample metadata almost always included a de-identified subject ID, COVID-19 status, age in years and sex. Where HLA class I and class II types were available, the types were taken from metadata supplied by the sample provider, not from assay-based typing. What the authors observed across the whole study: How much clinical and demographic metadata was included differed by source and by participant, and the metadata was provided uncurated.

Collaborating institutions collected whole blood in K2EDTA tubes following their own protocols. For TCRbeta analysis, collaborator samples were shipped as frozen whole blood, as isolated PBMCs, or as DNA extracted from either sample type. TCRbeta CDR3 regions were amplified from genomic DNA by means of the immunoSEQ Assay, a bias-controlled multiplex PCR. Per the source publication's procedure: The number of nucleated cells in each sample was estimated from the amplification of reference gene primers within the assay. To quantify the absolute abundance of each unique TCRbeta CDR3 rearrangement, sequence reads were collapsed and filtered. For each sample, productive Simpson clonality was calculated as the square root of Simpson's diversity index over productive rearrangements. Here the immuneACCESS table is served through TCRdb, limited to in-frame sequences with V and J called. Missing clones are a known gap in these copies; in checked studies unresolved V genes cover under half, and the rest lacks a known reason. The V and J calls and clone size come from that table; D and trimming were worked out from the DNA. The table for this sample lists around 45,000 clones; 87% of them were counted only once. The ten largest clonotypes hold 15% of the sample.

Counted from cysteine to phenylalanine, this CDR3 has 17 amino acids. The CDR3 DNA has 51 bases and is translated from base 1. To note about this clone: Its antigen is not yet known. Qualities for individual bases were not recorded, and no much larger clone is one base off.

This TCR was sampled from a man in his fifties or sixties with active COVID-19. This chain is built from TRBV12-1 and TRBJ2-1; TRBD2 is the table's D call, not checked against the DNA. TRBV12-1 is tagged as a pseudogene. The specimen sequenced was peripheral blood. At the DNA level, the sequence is TGTGCCAGCACCCTTTTCCTGAGCGGGCGAGATCACAATGAGCAGTTCTTC. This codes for CASTLFLSGRDHNEQFF.